This TCR beta chain is drawn from a study of identical twins. Findings and caveats of the study: Model-predicted out-of-frame TCR alpha sharing fell below observed values in monozygotic twins. The abundant beta clonotypes from cord blood had fewer insertions, and memory repertoires had none of this.

The length of the CDR3 is 15 residues. Germline CDR1 reads LGHDT; CDR2 reads YNNKEL (reference sequence). V was shortened by 3 bases and J by 7 bases, with 13 bases between the two germline ends. A universal primer site came from template switching; cDNA carried unique molecular identifiers. Each CDR3 protein gets one entry after TCRdb re-called the 5' RACE reads with MiXCR. This sample yields around 490,000 distinct CDR3 sequences, of which 13% to 15% are seen a single time; roughly 0.44% belongs to the top ten. To note about this clonotype: Its antigen is undetermined.

In addition, the sample was reused for a study of yellow fever vaccine responses in identical twins. As that report states: Twins reportedly appeared to share part of their vaccine T cell response while keeping part individual.

Sequenced material: CD4+ T cells sorted from blood. This chain connects TRBV3-1 to TRBJ1-6; perhaps TRBD1 as D (5 bases). This receptor was taken from a woman aged 18-29 years in good health. In DNA, the CDR3 is TGTGCCAGCAGCCAGCGAGGGGTCCTGAATTCACCCCTCCACTTT. It translates to CASSQRGVLNSPLHF. Looking up the rest from reference TRBV3-1 and TRBJ1-6 gives the full variable domain: DTAVSQTPKYLVTQMGNDKSIKCEQNLGHDTMYWYKQDSKKFLKIMFSYNNKELIINETVPNRFSPKSPDKAHLNLHINSLELGDSAVYFCASSQRGVLNSPLHFGNGTRLTVT.